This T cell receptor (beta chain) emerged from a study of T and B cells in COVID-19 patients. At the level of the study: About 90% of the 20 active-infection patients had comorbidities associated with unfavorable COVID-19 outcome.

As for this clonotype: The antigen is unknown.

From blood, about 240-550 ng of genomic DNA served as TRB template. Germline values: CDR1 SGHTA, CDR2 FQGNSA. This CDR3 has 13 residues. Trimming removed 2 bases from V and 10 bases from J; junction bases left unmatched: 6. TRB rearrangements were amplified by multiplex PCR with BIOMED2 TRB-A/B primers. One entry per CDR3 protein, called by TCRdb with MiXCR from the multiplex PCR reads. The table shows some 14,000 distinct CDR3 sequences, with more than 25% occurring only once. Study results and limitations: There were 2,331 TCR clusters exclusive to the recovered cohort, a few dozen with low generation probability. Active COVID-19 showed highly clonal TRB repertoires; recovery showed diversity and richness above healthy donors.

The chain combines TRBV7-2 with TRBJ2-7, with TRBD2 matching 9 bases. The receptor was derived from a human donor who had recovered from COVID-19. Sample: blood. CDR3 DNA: TGTGCCAGCAGCTTAATAGCGGGGGATGAACAGTACTTC. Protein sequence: CASSLIAGDEQYF.